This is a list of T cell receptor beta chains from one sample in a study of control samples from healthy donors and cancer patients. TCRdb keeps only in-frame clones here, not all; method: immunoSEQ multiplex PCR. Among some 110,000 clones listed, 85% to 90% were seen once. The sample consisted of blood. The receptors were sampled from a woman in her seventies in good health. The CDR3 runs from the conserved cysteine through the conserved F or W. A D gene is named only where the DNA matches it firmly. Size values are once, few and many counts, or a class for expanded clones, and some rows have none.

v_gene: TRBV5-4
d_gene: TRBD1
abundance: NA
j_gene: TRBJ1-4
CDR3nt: TGTGCCAGCAGCACCGGGACAGCAAAGGGTGAAAAACTGTTTTTT
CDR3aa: CASSTGTAKGEKLFF

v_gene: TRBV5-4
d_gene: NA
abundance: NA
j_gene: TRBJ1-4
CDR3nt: TGTGCCAGCAGCTTGGCTGAGGGGTTCGATGAAAAACTGTTTTTT
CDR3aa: CASSLAEGFDEKLFF

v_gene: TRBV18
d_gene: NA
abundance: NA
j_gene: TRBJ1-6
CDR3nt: TGTGCCAGCTCACCCTCGGGGGATTCACCCCTCCACTTT
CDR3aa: CASSPSGDSPLHF

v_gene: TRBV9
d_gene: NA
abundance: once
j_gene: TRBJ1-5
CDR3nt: TGTGCCAGCAGCGTAGGAACACTTAGCAATCAGCCCCAGCATTTT
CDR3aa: CASSVGTLSNQPQHF

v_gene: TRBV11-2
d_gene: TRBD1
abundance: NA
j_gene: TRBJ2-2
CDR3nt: TGTGCCAGCATAAAACAGGGGAGTTGGACCGGGGAGCTGTTTTTT
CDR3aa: CASIKQGSWTGELFF

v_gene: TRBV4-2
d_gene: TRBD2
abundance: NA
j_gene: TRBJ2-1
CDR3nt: TGTGCCAGCAGCCAAGATCTAGCGGGGTCGTACAATGAGCAGTTCTTC
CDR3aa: CASSQDLAGSYNEQFF

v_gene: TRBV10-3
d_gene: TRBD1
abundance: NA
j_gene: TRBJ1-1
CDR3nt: TGTGCCATCAAACCGGGACAGGGAAGGAACACTGAAGCTTTCTTT
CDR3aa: CAIKPGQGRNTEAFF

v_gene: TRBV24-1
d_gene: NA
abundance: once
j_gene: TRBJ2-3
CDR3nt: TGTGCCACCAGTGATTTCGGGACACTTACTAGCACAGATACGCAGTATTTT
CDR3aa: CATSDFGTLTSTDTQYF

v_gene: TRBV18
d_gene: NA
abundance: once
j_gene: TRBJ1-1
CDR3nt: TGTGCCAGCTCACCTCGACAGGCTTCTGAAGCTTTCTTT
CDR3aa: CASSPRQASEAFF

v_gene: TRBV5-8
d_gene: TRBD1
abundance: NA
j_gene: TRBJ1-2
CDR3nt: TGTGCCAGCAGCCGCACAGGGGGTTATGGCTACACCTTC
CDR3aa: CASSRTGGYGYTF

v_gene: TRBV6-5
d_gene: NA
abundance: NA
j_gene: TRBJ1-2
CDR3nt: TGTGCCAGCAGTTACTCGAGATTACGAAACTATGGCTACACCTTC
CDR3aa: CASSYSRLRNYGYTF

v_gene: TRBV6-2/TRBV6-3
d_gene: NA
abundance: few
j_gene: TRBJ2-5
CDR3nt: TGTGCCAGCAGTTACAGGCGACAGCAAGAGACCCAGTACTTC
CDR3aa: CASSYRRQQETQYF

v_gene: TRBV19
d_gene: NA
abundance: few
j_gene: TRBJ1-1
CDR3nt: TGTGCCAGTAGTATCATGACGGTGGGAAAAACTGAAGCTTTCTTT
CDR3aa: CASSIMTVGKTEAFF

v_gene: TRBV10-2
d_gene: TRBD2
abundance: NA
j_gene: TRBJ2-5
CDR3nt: TGCGCCAGCAGTGATCCAGGGACTAGCGGGGGGGGAGGGACCCAGTACTTC
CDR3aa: CASSDPGTSGGGGTQYF

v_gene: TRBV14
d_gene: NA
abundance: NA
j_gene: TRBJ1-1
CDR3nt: TGTGCCAGCAGCCAAGGGACACTTGAAGCTTTCTTT
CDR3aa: CASSQGTLEAFF

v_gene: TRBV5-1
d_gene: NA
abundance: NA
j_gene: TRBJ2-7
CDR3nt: TGCGCCAGCAGCGACGCCGGCAGCTCCTACGAGCAGTACTTC
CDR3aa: CASSDAGSSYEQYF

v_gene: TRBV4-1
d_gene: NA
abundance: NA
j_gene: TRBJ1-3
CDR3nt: TGCGCCAGCAGCCAAGATCTACGGGGGGCGTTTGGAAACACCATATATTTT
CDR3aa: CASSQDLRGAFGNTIYF

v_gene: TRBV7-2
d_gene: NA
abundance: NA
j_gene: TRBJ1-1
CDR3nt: TGTGCCAGCAGCTTAAGCAGTCTCAACACTGAAGCTTTCTTT
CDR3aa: CASSLSSLNTEAFF

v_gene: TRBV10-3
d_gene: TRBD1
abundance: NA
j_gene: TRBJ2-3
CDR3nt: TGTGCCATCAGTGAGGGGACAGGACTACCCTCGGATACGCAGTATTTT
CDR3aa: CAISEGTGLPSDTQYF

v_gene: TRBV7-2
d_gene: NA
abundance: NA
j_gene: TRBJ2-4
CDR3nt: TGTGCCAGCAGCCAAAGGTCTGGGGGGGCCAACATTCAGTACTTC
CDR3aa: CASSQRSGGANIQYF

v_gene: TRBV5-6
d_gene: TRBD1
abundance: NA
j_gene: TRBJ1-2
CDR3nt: TGTGCCAGCAGCTTGCGACAGGGGTCCTATGGCTACACCTTC
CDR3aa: CASSLRQGSYGYTF

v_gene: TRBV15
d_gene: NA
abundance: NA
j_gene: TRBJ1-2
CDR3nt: TGTGCCACCAGCAAATTGGGATCCGGGGGGAACTATGGCTACACCTTC
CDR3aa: CATSKLGSGGNYGYTF

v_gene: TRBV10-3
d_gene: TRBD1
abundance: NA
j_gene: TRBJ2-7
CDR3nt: TGTGCCATCAGCGGACAGGTCAACGAGCAGTACTTC
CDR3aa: CAISGQVNEQYF

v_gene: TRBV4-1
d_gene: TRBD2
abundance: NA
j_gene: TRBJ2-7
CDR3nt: TGCGCCAGCAGCCAAACTTTAGCGGGGGTATACGAGCAGTACTTC
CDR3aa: CASSQTLAGVYEQYF

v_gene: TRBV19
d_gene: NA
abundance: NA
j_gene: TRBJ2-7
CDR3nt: TGTGCCAGTAGCCCAGGGGGGACCTACGAGCAGTACTTC
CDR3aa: CASSPGGTYEQYF

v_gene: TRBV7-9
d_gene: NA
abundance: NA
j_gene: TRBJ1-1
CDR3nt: TGTGCCAGCAGCGCAAACACAGACGTTGACACTGAAGCTTTCTTT
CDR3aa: CASSANTDVDTEAFF

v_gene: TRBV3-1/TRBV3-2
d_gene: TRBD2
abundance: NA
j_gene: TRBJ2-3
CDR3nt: TGTGCCAGCAGCCTCAGACTAGCGGGGGATACGCAGTATTTT
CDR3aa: CASSLRLAGDTQYF

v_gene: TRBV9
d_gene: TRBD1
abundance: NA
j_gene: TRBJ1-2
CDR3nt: TGTGCCAGCAGCTCAGGACAGGGGGCTGGAGGCTACACCTTC
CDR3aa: CASSSGQGAGGYTF

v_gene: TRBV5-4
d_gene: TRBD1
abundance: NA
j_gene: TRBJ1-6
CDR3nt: TGTGCCAGCAGCTTGTCGGCAGGGGGGAATTCACCCCTCCACTTT
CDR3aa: CASSLSAGGNSPLHF

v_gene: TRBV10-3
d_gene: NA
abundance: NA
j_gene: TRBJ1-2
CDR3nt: TGTGCCATCAGGACTACCACAGGGAACTATGGCTACACCTTC
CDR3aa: CAIRTTTGNYGYTF

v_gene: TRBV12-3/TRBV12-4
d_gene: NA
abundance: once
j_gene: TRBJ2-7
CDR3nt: TGTGCCAGCAGTTTAGAGGTTACCTACGAGCAGTACTTC
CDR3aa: CASSLEVTYEQYF

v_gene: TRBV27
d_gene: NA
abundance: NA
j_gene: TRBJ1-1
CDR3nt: TGTGCCAGCAGTTACCAGGGCTGGGGCACTGAAGCTTTCTTT
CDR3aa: CASSYQGWGTEAFF

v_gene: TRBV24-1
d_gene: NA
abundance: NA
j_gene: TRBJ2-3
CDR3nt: TGTGCCACCAGTGACTGGGGAGATACGCAGTATTTT
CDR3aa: CATSDWGDTQYF

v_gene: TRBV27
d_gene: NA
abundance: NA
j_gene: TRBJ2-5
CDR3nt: TGTGCCAGCAGTTCTATGGGGGCCCAGTACTTC
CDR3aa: CASSSMGAQYF

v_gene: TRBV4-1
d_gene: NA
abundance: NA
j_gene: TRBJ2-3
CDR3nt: TGCGCCAGCAGACATTTAGCGCGGCGCACAGATACGCAGTATTTT
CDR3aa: CASRHLARRTDTQYF

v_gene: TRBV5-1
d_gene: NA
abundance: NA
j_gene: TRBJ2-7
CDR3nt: TGCGCCAGCAGCTTGGGTCGGTTATCCTACGAGCAGTACTTC
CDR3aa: CASSLGRLSYEQYF

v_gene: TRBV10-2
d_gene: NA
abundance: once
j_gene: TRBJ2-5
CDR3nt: TGCGCCAGCAGCCTCGGACAGCTTCAAGAGACCCAGTACTTC
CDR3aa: CASSLGQLQETQYF

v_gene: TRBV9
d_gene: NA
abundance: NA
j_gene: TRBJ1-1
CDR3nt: TGTGCCAGCAGCGTAGAAGGCAGGGGGAACACTGAAGCTTTCTTT
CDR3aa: CASSVEGRGNTEAFF

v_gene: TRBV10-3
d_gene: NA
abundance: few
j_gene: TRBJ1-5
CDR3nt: TGTGCCATCAGTACTGCTCACTGGGACACCAATCAGCCCCAGCATTTT
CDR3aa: CAISTAHWDTNQPQHF

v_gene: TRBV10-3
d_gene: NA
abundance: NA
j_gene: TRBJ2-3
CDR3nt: TGTGCCATCGCGAAGTACCGGGACAAAGGCACAGATACGCAGTATTTT
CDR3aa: CAIAKYRDKGTDTQYF

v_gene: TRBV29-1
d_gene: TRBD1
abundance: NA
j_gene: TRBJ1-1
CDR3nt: TGCAGCGTTGGTCAGGGGGCGGTGGGCACTGAAGCTTTCTTT
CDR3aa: CSVGQGAVGTEAFF

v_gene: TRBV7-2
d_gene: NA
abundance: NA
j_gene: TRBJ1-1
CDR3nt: TGTGCCAGCAGCCCCGGCCTGGAGACTGAAGCTTTCTTT
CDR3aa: CASSPGLETEAFF

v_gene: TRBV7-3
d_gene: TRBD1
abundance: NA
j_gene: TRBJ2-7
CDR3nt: TGTGCCAGCAGCTTATCGGGACAGGGGACGGTCTACGAGCAGTACTTC
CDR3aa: CASSLSGQGTVYEQYF

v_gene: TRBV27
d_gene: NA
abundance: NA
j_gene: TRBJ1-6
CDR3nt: TGTGCCAGCAGCTCCCCGGGGGCCCCCTCCAATTCACCCCTCCACTTT
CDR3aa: CASSSPGAPSNSPLHF

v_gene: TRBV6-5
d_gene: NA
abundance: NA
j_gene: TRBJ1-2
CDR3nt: TGTGCCACCACTTTGGGCGGCCCCTATGGCTACACCTTC
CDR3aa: CATTLGGPYGYTF

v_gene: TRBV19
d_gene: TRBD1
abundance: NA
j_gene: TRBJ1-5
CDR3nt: TGTGCCAGTCAAGACAGGGAGAATCAGCCCCAGCATTTT
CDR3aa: CASQDRENQPQHF

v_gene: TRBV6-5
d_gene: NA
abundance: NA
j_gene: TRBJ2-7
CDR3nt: TGTGCCAGCACTCCGCCGGAGGGCCGCGAGCAGTACTTC
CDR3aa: CASTPPEGREQYF